This note documents a single T cell receptor beta chain sequence. Its antigen is still unknown. This sample was taken from a study of blood T cells in healthy people across ages. Study-wide findings and caveats: The recorded TCR beta diversity per million T cells decreased in a roughly linear manner with age. Long-lived donors exceeded aged donors in naive CD4+ cells and diversity.

With a J-beta primer mix and a sample-barcoded 5' primer, a second PCR ran about 7 to 11 cycles. One entry per CDR3 protein, called by TCRdb with MiXCR from the 5' RACE reads. The sample holds roughly 2 million distinct CDR3 sequences, about 49% seen once. With 4 bases clipped from V and 4 bases from J, the junction kept 16 bases outside the gene matches. Germline V gene data show CDR1 as LGHDT and CDR2 as YNNKEL (reference sequence). This CDR3 region has 18 residues. The J gene is TRBJ2-3, the V gene TRBV3-1, with 8 bases lining up with TRBD2. This receptor was taken from a woman aged 40 to 49 in good health. Sequencing was carried out using blood. CDR3 coding DNA: TGTGCCAGCAGCCTCGGGACCGTGGGACGAGCGGGGGCAGATACGCAGTATTTT. Protein: CASSLGTVGRAGADTQYF.